This TCR beta chain originates from a study of OX40 agonist ivuxolimab in advanced cancers. Systemic immunosuppression or a history of autoimmune disease excluded patients. V was clipped by 5 bases and J by 0 bases, with 7 bases between them. Germline V lookup: CDR1 MDHEN, CDR2 SYDVKM. The CDR3 loop spans 13 amino acids. Libraries were prepared by immunoSEQ multiplex PCR; TCRdb keeps only in-frame clonotypes and omits some of them. The sample holds around 27,000 clones, approximately 81% seen once. The V and J genes are TRBV28 and TRBJ1-2; D gene ambiguous. The sample consisted of CD4+ or CD8+ T cells sorted from blood, taken in a trial of the OX40 agonist ivuxolimab. The clonotype was recovered from an adult with an advanced solid tumor such as melanoma, head and neck, liver or kidney cancer. The CDR3 sequence: CASSQTSNYGYTF. DNA for the CDR3: TGTGCCAGCAGTCAGACCTCTAACTATGGCTACACCTTC.